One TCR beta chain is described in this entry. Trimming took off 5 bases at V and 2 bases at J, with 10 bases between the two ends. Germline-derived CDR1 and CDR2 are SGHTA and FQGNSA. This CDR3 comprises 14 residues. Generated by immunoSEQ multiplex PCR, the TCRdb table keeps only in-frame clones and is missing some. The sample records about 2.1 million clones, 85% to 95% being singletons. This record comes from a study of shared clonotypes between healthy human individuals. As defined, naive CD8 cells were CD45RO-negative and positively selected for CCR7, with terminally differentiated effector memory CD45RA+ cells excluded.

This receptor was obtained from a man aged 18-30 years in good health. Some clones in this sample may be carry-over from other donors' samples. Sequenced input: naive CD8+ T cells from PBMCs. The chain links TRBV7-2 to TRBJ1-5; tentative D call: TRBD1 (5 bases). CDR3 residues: CASSRVGGNQPQHF. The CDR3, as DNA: TGTGCCAGCAGCCGCGTAGGGGGCAATCAGCCCCAGCATTTT.